These 29 T cell receptor beta chains were all obtained from the same sample, sequenced in a study of T cells expressing NK-cell markers. TCRdb derives one entry per CDR3 protein from the 5' RACE reads, leaving out DNA. The specimen's table records more than 120,000 distinct CDR3 sequences. The sample was blood T cells: a sorted CD56 or NKG2C T cell subset, CD4+ or CD8+ T cells, or bulk PBMC T cells (not recorded which). The receptors here all came from a man between 18 and 29 years old in good health.

This chain joins TRBV13 and TRBJ1-2. Germline V gene data show CDR1 as PRHDT and CDR2 as FYEKMQ (reference sequence). The length of the CDR3 is 14 residues. Here the CDR3 reads CASSLGRGRGGYTF.

The rearrangement joins TRBV4-3 to TRBJ2-5; TCRdb's D gene call, TRBD1, goes unchecked for lack of DNA. Germline lookup yields CDR1 LGHNA and CDR2 YSLEER. The CDR3 runs to 16 residues. The CDR3 sequence: CASSQDRTGPQETQYF.

The chain carries TRBV2 and TRBJ2-1. The V gene's germline CDR1 is SNHLY and CDR2 FYNNEI. The CDR3 sequence is 15 residues long. The CDR3 loop reads CASTMESGWDNEQFF.

CDR3 region: CASSQAISTLSQYF. The V gene is TRBV4-1, the J gene TRBJ2-4. CDR3 length: 14 residues. Germline V gene lookup returns CDR1 MGHRA and CDR2 YSYEKL.

The gene calls are TRBV7-9 and TRBJ2-1; TCRdb's D call, TRBD1, is unchecked because there is no DNA. The CDR3 is 14 amino acids. Germline CDR1 reads SEHNR; CDR2 reads FQNEAQ (reference sequence). CDR3 residues: CASSLGDAPNEQFF.

The V and J genes are TRBV28 and TRBJ2-5; absent DNA, TCRdb's TRBD1 call cannot be checked. Germline loops: CDR1 MDHEN, CDR2 SYDVKM. The CDR3 consists of 16 residues. CDR3 protein: CASSLLGTVIQETQFF.

The CDR3 region is CAISELVTGANVLTF. The V gene is TRBV10-3, the J gene TRBJ2-6. From germline, CDR1 is ENHRY and CDR2 SYGVKD. The CDR3 sequence is 15 residues long.

The rearrangement uses TRBV7-9 and TRBJ2-3; TCRdb indicates TRBD1, and absent DNA this call remains unverified. Per germline, CDR1 SEHNR and CDR2 FQNEAQ (reference sequence). The CDR3 contains 15 residues. CDR3 amino acids: CASSRRGGAIDTQYF.

J is TRBJ2-7 and V is TRBV6-2 or TRBV6-3; TCRdb lists TRBD1, though no DNA is available to test this call. This CDR3 contains 16 residues. CDR1 and CDR2 (germline): MNHEY, SVGEGT. The CDR3 protein is CASTPNRGRDSYEQYF.

The V gene is TRBV7-9, the J gene TRBJ2-2; TCRdb returns TRBD2, unconfirmable since there is no DNA. Germline CDR1 is SEHNR and CDR2 is FQNEAQ (reference sequence). The CDR3 has 15 residues. CDR3: CASSAGLAGAGELFF.

This rearrangement joins TRBV4-3 to TRBJ1-3. In germline, CDR1 is LGHNA, CDR2 YSLEER. The CDR3 is made up of 15 amino acids. This CDR3 is CASSQELSFGNTIYF.

V usage is TRBV3-1 and J usage is TRBJ2-1; lacking DNA, the TRBD2 call made by TCRdb goes unchecked. CDR1 is LGHDT, CDR2 YNNKEL, per germline (reference sequence). The CDR3 length is 15 residues. CDR3 protein: CASSYLAGAYNEQFF.

The chain recombines TRBV12-3 or TRBV12-4 with TRBJ2-6; the TCRdb call, TRBD1, lacks DNA for checking. This CDR3 has 14 amino acids. CDR3 residues: CASSMGGGANVLTF.

This rearrangement joins TRBV6-2 or TRBV6-3 to TRBJ2-1; TCRdb proposes TRBD2, but this gene call is untestable without DNA. This CDR3 is 19 amino acids long. CDR1 is MNHEY, CDR2 SVGEGT, per germline. This CDR3 reads CASSYKSSGRFGPYNEQFF.

The V call is TRBV28, the J call TRBJ1-1; TCRdb outputs TRBD1, but without DNA this stays unchecked. The CDR3 is made up of 12 amino acids. In germline, CDR1 is MDHEN, CDR2 SYDVKM. The CDR3 sequence: CAIFRVGTEAFF.

This chain links TRBV12-3 or TRBV12-4 with TRBJ2-1; TCRdb designates TRBD2, a call that cannot be tested without DNA. The CDR3 has 15 amino acids. The CDR3 region is CASSWGTSVSNEQFF.

The chain is built from TRBV19 and TRBJ2-1; TCRdb's assignment of TRBD2 cannot be checked, as there is no DNA. The CDR3 runs to 16 residues. Germline V CDR1 and CDR2: LNHDA, SQIVND (reference sequence). The CDR3 region is CASTFTPSAAYNEQFF.

This chain joins TRBV12-2 and TRBJ2-1; TCRdb proposes TRBD2, but this gene call is untestable without DNA. TRBV12-2 is tagged as a pseudogene. This CDR3 spans 16 amino acids. CDR3 loop: CASRLVTSGARREQFF.

The J gene is TRBJ2-5, the V gene TRBV7-9; TCRdb indicates TRBD1, and absent DNA this call remains unverified. In germline, CDR1 is SEHNR, CDR2 FQNEAQ (reference sequence). This CDR3 comprises 16 residues. This CDR3 is CASSAAPGRFQETQYF. The whole variable domain, filled in from reference TRBV7-9 and TRBJ2-5, reads DTGVSQNPRHKITKRGQNVTFRCDPISEHNRLYWYRQTLGQGPEFLTYFQNEAQLEKSRLLSDRFSAERPKGSFSTLEIQRTEQGDSAMYLCASSAAPGRFQETQYFGPGTRLLVL.

The chain has TRBV24-1 and TRBJ2-2; the TCRdb call, TRBD2, lacks DNA for checking. CDR1 is KGHDR, CDR2 SFDVKD, per germline. The CDR3 runs to 17 residues. This CDR3 is CATSSAALLPDTGELFF.

The V and J genes are TRBV7-9 and TRBJ2-1; as DNA is missing, the TRBD1 call by TCRdb cannot be tested. CDR3 size: 15 residues. CDR1 and CDR2 from the germline V gene are SEHNR and FQNEAQ (reference sequence). CDR3 protein: CASSPSTGSGNEQFF.

The chain couples TRBV7-3 to TRBJ2-1; with no DNA, the TCRdb D assignment of TRBD1 cannot be verified. The CDR3 spans 16 residues. Germline V CDR1 and CDR2: SGHTA, FQGTGA. The CDR3 region is CASSLRAGFSYNEQFF.

The chain has TRBV6-1 and TRBJ2-5; checking the TCRdb D call of TRBD2 is not possible without DNA. This CDR3 spans 16 amino acids. Per germline, CDR1 MNHNS and CDR2 SASEGT. The CDR3 loop reads CASSRTSGTFQETQYF.

The V and J genes are TRBV20-1 and TRBJ2-7. Germline CDR1 DFQATT, CDR2 SNEGSKA (reference sequence). The CDR3 runs 13 residues. The CDR3 sequence: CSARDPGFYEQYF.

The chain is built from TRBV7-8 and TRBJ2-6; there is no DNA to check the TCRdb D call of TRBD1. CDR1 SGHVS and CDR2 FQNEAQ come from the germline V gene. This CDR3 is 18 amino acids long. The CDR3 loop reads CASSSAGTDWRGANVLTF.

The chain links TRBV12-3 or TRBV12-4 to TRBJ2-1; checking the TCRdb D call of TRBD1 is not possible without DNA. The length of the CDR3 is 15 residues. CDR3: CASSLTGAEMVYQFF.

The chain is built from TRBV2 and TRBJ1-1; the D call from TCRdb, TRBD1, cannot be confirmed without DNA. The germline V gene encodes CDR1 SNHLY and CDR2 FYNNEI. The CDR3 has 14 amino acids. CDR3 protein: CASRDRGFRTEAFF.

This chain uses TRBV7-9 with TRBJ2-2; with no DNA, the TCRdb D assignment of TRBD1 cannot be verified. The germline gives CDR1 SEHNR, CDR2 FQNEAQ (reference sequence). The CDR3 is 12 amino acids. The CDR3 loop is CASSPDRAGLFF.

J is TRBJ1-1 and V is TRBV18. Per germline, CDR1 KGHSH and CDR2 LQKENI. This CDR3 region has 15 residues. The CDR3 region is CASSPPTALNTEAFF. Full variable domain (remainder filled in from reference TRBV18 and TRBJ1-1): NAGVMQNPRHLVRRRGQEARLRCSPMKGHSHVYWYRQLPEEGLKFMVYLQKENIIDESGMPKERFSAEFPKEGPSILRIQQVVRGDSAAYFCASSPPTALNTEAFFGQGTRLTVV.